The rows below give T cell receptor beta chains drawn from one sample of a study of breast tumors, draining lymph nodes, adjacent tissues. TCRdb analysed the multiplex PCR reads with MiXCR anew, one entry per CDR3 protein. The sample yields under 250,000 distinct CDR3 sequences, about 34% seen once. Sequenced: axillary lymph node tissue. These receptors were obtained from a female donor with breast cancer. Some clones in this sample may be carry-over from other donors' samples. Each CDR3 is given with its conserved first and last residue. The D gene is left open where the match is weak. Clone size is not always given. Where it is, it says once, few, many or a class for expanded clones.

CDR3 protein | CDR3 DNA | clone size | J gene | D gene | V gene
CASGTGTGGSTGELFF | TGTGCCAGCGGAACGGGGACAGGGGGCTCCACCGGGGAGCTGTTTTTT | many | TRBJ2-2 | TRBD1 | TRBV12-3/TRBV12-4
CATSDPGTSGSRSGELFF | TGTGCCACCAGTGACCCCGGGACTAGCGGGAGTAGGTCCGGGGAGCTGTTTTTT | many | TRBJ2-2 | TRBD2 | TRBV24-1
CSAREAGVSGEQFF | TGCAGTGCTAGAGAGGCGGGAGTGTCGGGGGAGCAGTTCTTC | many | TRBJ2-1 | TRBD2 | TRBV20-1
CASSSLSSYNEQFF | TGCGCCAGCAGCTCTCTCTCCTCCTACAATGAGCAGTTCTTC | many | TRBJ2-1 | . | TRBV5-1
CAWSVPPRSYEQYF | TGTGCCTGGAGTGTTCCGCCTAGATCGTACGAGCAGTACTTC | many | TRBJ2-7 | . | TRBV30
CASSRTGGADTQYF | TGTGCCAGCAGTCGGACAGGGGGCGCAGATACGCAGTATTTT | once | TRBJ2-3 | TRBD1 | TRBV2
CASSEVDNTQYF | TGTGCCAGCAGTGAAGTGGATAATACGCAGTATTTT | many | TRBJ2-3 | . | TRBV6-1
CASSSGGFYNEQFF | TGTGCCAGCAGCTCAGGGGGCTTCTACAATGAGCAGTTCTTC | . | TRBJ2-1 | TRBD1 | TRBV7-2
CASSSPGRVGYTF | TGTGCCAGTAGTAGTCCAGGGAGGGTCGGCTACACCTTC | many | TRBJ1-2 | . | TRBV19
CANSPTRAGVGGANVLTF | TGTGCCAACAGCCCAACACGGGCGGGGGTTGGGGGGGCCAACGTCCTCACTTTC | . | TRBJ2-6 | . | TRBV2
CASSLMTGSSEQYF | TGTGCCAGCAGTCTAATGACAGGGTCGTCCGAGCAGTACTTC | few | TRBJ2-7 | TRBD1 | TRBV28
CASSPEFRDTRLFF | TGTGCCAGCAGTCCTGAATTCCGGGACACCAGACTGTTTTTT | many | TRBJ1-4 | . | TRBV12-3/TRBV12-4
CSAGRTSGKEETQYF | TGCAGTGCTGGGAGGACTAGCGGGAAGGAAGAGACCCAGTACTTC | . | TRBJ2-5 | TRBD2 | TRBV20-1
CPLESYEQYF | TGCCCCCTGGAGTCCTACGAGCAGTACTTC | many | TRBJ2-7 | . | TRBV20-1
CASSRRTSGSISPPKETQYF | TGTGCCAGTAGTCGACGGACTAGCGGGAGCATCTCCCCGCCCAAAGAGACCCAGTACTTC | many | TRBJ2-5 | TRBD2 | TRBV19
CAILTRANTGELFF | TGTGCCATCCTTACTAGGGCCAACACCGGGGAGCTGTTTTTT | many | TRBJ2-2 | . | TRBV12-3/TRBV12-4
CSARDSTRGATQYF | TGCAGTGCTAGAGATAGTACCCGAGGGGCGACCCAGTACTTC | once | TRBJ2-5 | . | TRBV20-1
CSARRLAGSYNEQFF | TGCAGTGCTAGAAGACTAGCGGGATCCTACAATGAGCAGTTCTTC | many | TRBJ2-1 | TRBD2 | TRBV20-1
CATSARLEGAYEQYF | TGTGCCACCAGTGCTAGATTGGAGGGGGCCTACGAGCAGTACTTC | . | TRBJ2-7 | . | TRBV24-1
CATSDDRGSYEQYF | TGTGCCACCAGTGACGACAGGGGCTCCTACGAGCAGTACTTC | many | TRBJ2-7 | TRBD1 | TRBV24-1
CSVTSGLAGAYNEQFF | TGCAGCGTTACGAGCGGACTAGCGGGAGCCTACAATGAGCAGTTCTTC | many | TRBJ2-1 | TRBD2 | TRBV29-1
CASSSRLAEEKLFF | TGTGCCAGCAGCTCCAGACTAGCCGAAGAAAAACTGTTTTTT | . | TRBJ1-4 | . | TRBV13
CASSLAGLAGARDTQHF | TGTGCCAGCAGCTTAGCGGGACTAGCGGGAGCGCGGGATACGCAGCATTTT | . | TRBJ1-5 | . | TRBV7-2
CASRQDSATNEKLFF | TGCGCCAGCAGACAGGACAGTGCAACTAATGAAAAACTGTTTTTT | many | TRBJ1-4 | . | TRBV5-1
CAWRSTGGLSALHF | TGTGCCTGGAGGTCGACAGGGGGCCTTTCAGCCCTCCACTTT | . | TRBJ1-6 | TRBD1 | TRBV30
CASSQDLADRPTEAFF | TGTGCCAGCAGCCAAGATTTGGCGGACAGGCCCACTGAAGCTTTCTTT | many | TRBJ1-1 | TRBD1 | TRBV4-2
CASRSMTYGYTF | TGTGCCAGCAGATCAATGACCTATGGCTACACCTTC | many | TRBJ1-2 | . | TRBV12-3/TRBV12-4